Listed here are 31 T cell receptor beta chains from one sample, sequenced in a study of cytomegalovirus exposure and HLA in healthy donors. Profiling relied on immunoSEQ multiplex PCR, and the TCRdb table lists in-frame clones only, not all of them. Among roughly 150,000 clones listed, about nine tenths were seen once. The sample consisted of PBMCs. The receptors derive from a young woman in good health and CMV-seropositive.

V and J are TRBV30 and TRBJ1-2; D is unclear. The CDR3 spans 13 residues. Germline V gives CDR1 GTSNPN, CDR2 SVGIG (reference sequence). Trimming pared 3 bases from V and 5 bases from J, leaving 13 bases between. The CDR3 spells CAWRGRDPYGYTF. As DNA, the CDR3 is TGTGCCTGGAGGGGGAGGGATCCTTATGGCTACACCTTC.

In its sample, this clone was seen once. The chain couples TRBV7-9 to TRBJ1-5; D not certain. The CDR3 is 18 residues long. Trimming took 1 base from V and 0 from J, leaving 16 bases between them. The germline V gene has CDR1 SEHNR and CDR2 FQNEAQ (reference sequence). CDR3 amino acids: CASSLVLNSRGSNQPQHF. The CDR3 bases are TGTGCCAGCAGCTTAGTTCTCAATAGCCGGGGTAGCAATCAGCCCCAGCATTTT.

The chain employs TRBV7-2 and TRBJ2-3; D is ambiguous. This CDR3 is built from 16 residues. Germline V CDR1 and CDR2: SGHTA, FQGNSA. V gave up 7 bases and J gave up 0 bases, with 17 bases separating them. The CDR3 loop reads CASTHPGSSSTDTQYF. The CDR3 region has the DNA TGTGCCAGCACCCACCCGGGTTCTTCTAGCACAGATACGCAGTATTTT.

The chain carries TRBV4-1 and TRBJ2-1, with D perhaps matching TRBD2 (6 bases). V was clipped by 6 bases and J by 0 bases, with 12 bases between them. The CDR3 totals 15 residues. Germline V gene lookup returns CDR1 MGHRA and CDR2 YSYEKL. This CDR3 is CASRISGSSYNEQFF. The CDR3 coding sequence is TGCGCCAGCAGGATTAGCGGAAGCTCCTACAATGAGCAGTTCTTC.

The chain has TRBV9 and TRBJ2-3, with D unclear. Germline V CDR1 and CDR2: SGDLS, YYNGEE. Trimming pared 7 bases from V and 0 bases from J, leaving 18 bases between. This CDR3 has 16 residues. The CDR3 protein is CASEEHRASSTDTQYF. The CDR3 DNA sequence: TGTGCCAGCGAGGAGCACCGTGCCTCTAGCACAGATACGCAGTATTTT.

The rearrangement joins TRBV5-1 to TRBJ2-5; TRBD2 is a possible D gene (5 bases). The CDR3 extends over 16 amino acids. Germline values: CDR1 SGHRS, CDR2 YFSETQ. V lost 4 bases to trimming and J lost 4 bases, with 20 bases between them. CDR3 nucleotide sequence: TGCGCCAGCAGCCTGTTAGGGCCGGGGATAGGAGAGACCCAGTACTTC. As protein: CASSLLGPGIGETQYF.

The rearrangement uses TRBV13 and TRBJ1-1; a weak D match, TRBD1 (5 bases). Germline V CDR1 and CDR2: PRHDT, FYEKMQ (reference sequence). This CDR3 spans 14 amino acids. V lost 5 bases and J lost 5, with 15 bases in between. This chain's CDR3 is CASSRREGRTEAFF. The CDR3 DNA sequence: TGTGCCAGCAGCCGCAGGGAGGGGAGGACTGAAGCTTTCTTT.

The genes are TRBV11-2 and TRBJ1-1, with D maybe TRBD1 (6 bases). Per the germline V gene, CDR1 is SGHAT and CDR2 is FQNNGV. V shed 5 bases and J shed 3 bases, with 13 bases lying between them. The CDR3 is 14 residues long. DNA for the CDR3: TGTGCCAGCAGCCCGAACACAGGGCACACTGAAGCTTTCTTT. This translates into CASSPNTGHTEAFF.

The DNA of the CDR3 is TGTGCCCTCCCATTAGCGGGAAGTAGGCGCAATGAGCAGTTCTTC. It translates to CALPLAGSRRNEQFF. The chain carries TRBV6-5 and TRBJ2-1, with TRBD2 identical over 8 bases. CDR1 and CDR2 from the germline V gene are MNHEY and SVGAGI. Trimming cost V 11 bases and J 6 bases; bases outside gene matches: 15. The CDR3 totals 15 residues.

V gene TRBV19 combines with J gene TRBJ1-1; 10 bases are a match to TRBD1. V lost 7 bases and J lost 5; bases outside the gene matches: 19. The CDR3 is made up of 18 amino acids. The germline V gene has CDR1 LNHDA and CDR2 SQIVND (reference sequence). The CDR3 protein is CASNPVRGQGSTRTEAFF. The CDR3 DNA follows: TGTGCCAGTAACCCAGTCCGGGGACAGGGGTCTACTAGGACTGAAGCTTTCTTT.

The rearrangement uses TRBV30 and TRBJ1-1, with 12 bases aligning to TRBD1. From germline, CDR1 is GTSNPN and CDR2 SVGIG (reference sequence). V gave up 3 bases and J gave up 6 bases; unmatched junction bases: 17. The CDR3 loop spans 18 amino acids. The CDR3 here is CAWRRLGSGQGAGAEAFF. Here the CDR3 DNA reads TGTGCCTGGAGGCGCTTGGGTTCGGGACAGGGGGCAGGGGCTGAAGCTTTCTTT.

The CDR3 region is CASSQTGVGANVLTF. The CDR3 DNA is TGTGCCAGCAGCCAGACAGGGGTTGGGGCCAACGTCCTGACTTTC. The chain has TRBV7-9 and TRBJ2-6, with 8 nucleotides matching TRBD1. V lost 5 bases and J lost 3; bases outside the gene matches: 3. The germline CDR1 and CDR2 sequences are SEHNR and FQNEAQ (reference sequence). The CDR3 spans 15 residues.

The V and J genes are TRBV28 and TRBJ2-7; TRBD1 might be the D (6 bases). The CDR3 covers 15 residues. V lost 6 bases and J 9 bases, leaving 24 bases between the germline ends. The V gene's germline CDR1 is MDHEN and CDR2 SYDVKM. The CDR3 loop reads CASRPTTGPGAGQYF. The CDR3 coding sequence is TGTGCCAGCAGACCGACGACAGGACCCGGGGCTGGGCAGTACTTC.

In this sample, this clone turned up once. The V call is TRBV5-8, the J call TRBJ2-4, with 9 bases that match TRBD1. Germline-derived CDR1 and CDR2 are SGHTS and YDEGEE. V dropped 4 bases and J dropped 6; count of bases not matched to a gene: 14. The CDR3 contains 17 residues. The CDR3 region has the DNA TGTGCCAGCAGCGGGACAGGGAGACTCCTTAGGGGAAACATTCAGTACTTC. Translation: CASSGTGRLLRGNIQYF.

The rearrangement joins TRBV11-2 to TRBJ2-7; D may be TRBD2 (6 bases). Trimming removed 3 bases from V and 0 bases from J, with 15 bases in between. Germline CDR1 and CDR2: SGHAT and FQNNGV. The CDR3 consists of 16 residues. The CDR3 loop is CASSFGITSSSYEQYF. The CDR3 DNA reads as TGTGCCAGCAGCTTTGGAATAACTAGCAGCTCCTACGAGCAGTACTTC.

CDR3 DNA sequence: TGTGCCAGTATTTACGACAGGGTAGGCACTGAAGCTTTCTTT. Protein sequence: CASIYDRVGTEAFF. This chain links TRBV6-1 with TRBJ1-1; the match to TRBD1 covers 7 bases. The junction had 11 bases not matched to a gene; V was cut back by 9 bases and J by 4 bases. The CDR3 is made up of 14 amino acids. The germline V gene encodes CDR1 MNHNS and CDR2 SASEGT.

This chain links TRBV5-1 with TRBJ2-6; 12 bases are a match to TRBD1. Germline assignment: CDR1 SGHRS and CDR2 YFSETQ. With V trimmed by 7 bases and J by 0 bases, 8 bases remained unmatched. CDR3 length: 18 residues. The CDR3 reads CASAGQGAGSSGANVLTF. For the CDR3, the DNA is TGCGCCAGCGCGGGACAGGGGGCGGGGAGCTCTGGGGCCAACGTCCTGACTTTC.

The CDR3 DNA is TGCGCCAGCAGCATGACAGGGGGCGGTGAGACCCAGTACTTC. This gives the protein CASSMTGGGETQYF. The chain recombines TRBV5-1 with TRBJ2-5, with 10 bases aligning to TRBD1. The V gene's germline CDR1 is SGHRS and CDR2 YFSETQ. J gave up 5 bases and V 4 bases, and 5 bases lay outside the gene matches. The length of the CDR3 is 14 residues.

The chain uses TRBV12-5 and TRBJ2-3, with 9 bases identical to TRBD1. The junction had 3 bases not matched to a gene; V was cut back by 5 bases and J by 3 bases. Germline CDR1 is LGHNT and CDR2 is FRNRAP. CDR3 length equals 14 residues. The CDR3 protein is CASGVGQGTDTQYF. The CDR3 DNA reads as TGTGCTAGTGGTGTCGGACAGGGGACAGATACGCAGTATTTT.

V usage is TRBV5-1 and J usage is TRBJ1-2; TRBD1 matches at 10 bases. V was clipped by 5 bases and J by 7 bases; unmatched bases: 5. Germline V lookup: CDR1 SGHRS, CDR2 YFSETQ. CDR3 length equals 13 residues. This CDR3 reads CASSPGTGAGYTF. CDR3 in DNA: TGCGCCAGCAGTCCCGGGACAGGGGCTGGCTACACCTTC.

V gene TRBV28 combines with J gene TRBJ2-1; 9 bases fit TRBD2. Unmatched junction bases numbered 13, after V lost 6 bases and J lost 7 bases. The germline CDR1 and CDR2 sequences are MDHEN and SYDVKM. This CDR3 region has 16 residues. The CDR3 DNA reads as TGTGCCAGCAGAGGATACGGGACTAGCAACTTTAATGAGCAGTTCTTC. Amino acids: CASRGYGTSNFNEQFF.

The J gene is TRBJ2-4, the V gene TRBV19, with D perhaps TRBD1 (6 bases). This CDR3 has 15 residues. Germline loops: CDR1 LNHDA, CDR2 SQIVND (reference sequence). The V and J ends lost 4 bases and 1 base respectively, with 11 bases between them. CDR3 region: CASSTPRGAKNIQYF. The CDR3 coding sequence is TGTGCCAGTAGTACCCCGAGGGGGGCCAAAAACATTCAGTACTTC.

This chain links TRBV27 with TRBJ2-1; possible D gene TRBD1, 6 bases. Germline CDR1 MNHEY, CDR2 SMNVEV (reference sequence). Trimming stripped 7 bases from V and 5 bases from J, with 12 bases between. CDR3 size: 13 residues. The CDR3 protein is CASKDRYHNEQFF. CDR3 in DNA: TGTGCCAGCAAGGACAGATACCACAATGAGCAGTTCTTC.

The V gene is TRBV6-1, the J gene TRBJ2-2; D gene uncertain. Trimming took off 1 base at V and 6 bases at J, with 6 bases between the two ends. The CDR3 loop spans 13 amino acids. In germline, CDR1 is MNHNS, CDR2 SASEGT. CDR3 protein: CASSEVVPGELFF. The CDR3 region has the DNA TGTGCCAGCAGTGAAGTAGTCCCCGGGGAGCTGTTTTTT.

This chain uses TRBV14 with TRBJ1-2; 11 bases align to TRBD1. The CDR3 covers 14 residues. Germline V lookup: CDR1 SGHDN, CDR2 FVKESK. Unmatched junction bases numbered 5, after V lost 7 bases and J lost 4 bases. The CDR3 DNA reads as TGTGCCAGCACCCCCGGGACAGGGGGCTATGGCTACACCTTC. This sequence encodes CASTPGTGGYGYTF.

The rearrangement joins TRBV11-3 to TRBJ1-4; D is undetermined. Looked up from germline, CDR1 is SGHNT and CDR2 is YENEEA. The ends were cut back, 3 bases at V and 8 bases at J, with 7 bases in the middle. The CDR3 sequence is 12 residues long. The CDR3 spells CASSFGEEKLFF. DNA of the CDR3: TGTGCCAGCAGCTTTGGGGAGGAAAAACTGTTTTTT.

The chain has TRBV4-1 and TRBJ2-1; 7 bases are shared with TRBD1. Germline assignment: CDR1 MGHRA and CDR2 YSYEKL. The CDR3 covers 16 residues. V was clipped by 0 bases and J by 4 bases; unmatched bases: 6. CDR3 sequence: CASSQEKGGWYNEQFF. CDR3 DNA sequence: TGCGCCAGCAGCCAAGAGAAAGGGGGCTGGTACAATGAGCAGTTCTTC.

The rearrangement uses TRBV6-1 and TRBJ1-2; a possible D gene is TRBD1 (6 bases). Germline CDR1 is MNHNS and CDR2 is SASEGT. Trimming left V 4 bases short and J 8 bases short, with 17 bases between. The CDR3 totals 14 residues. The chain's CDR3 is CASSGGQGPIGYTF. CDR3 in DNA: TGTGCCAGCAGTGGGGGGCAGGGACCTATCGGCTACACCTTC.

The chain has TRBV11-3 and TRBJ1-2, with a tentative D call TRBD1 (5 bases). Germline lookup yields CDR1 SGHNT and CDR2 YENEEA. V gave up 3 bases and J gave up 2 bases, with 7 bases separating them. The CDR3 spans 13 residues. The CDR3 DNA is TGTGCCAGCAGCTTCGGGGGGAACTATGGCTACACCTTC. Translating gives CASSFGGNYGYTF.

The CDR3 DNA follows: TGTGCCTGGAGTGCAGGGGGCAATCAGCCCCAGCATTTT. As protein: CAWSAGGNQPQHF. This chain joins TRBV30 and TRBJ1-5; a weak D match, TRBD1 (6 bases). The ends were cut back, 1 base at V and 2 bases at J, with 6 bases in the middle. The CDR3 runs 13 residues. CDR1 GTSNPN and CDR2 SVGIG come from the germline V gene (reference sequence).

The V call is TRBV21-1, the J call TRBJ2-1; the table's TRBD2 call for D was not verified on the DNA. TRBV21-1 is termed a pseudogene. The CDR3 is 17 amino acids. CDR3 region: CASSKRLAGASYNEQFF. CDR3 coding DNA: TGTGCCAGCAGCAAAAGACTAGCGGGAGCCTCTTACAATGAGCAGTTCTTC.